A single sample gave rise to the 22 T cell receptor beta chains below, sequenced in a study of T cell responses to AZD1222 COVID-19 vaccine (dated by TCRdb to about 2021). Library preparation employed the immunoSEQ multiplex PCR assay. In TCRdb, the immuneACCESS table is reduced to in-frame sequences with V and J assigned. These tables do not hold every clone; where another copy was compared, an unresolved V gene accounts for under half, and the others remain unexplained. The sample table shows about 150,000 clones, and roughly nine tenths are seen once. The top ten hold around 2.9% of the sample. Interpreted using the paper, the time point label stands for: baseline before first vaccination. The sample consisted of peripheral blood, taken on day 0 of AZD1222 vaccination. Every receptor here comes from an adult in good health.

V gene TRBV19 combines with J gene TRBJ1-5; D call uncertain. V lost 7 bases and J lost 0, with 10 bases in between. The CDR3 extends over 14 amino acids. CDR1 is LNHDA and CDR2 is SQIVND in the germline V gene (reference sequence). CDR3 DNA sequence: TGTGCCAGTACCACGGGAGGTAGCAATCAGCCCCAGCATTTT. The encoded protein is CASTTGGSNQPQHF.

The chain combines TRBV27 with TRBJ2-1; no clear D gene. The CDR3 is 11 amino acids. V lost 4 bases and J 10 bases, leaving 8 bases between the germline ends. Germline V gives CDR1 MNHEY, CDR2 SMNVEV (reference sequence). CDR3 sequence reads: CASSSMGEQFF. The DNA for the CDR3 is TGTGCCAGCAGTTCCATGGGAGAGCAGTTCTTC.

The chain employs TRBV28 and TRBJ1-5; a weak D match, TRBD1 (6 bases). CDR1 and CDR2 (germline): MDHEN, SYDVKM. The V end lost 7 bases, the J end lost 4 bases, and 8 bases lay between the germline ends. The CDR3 loop spans 12 amino acids. This CDR3 is CASIRGNQPQHF. DNA of the CDR3: TGTGCCAGCATTAGGGGGAATCAGCCCCAGCATTTT.

The gene calls are TRBV9 and TRBJ2-2; D call uncertain. Trimming took off 3 bases at V and 0 bases at J, with 6 bases between the two ends. Germline V lookup: CDR1 SGDLS, CDR2 YYNGEE. The CDR3 is 14 amino acids. CDR3 DNA sequence: TGTGCCAGCAGCGCACTAACGAACACCGGGGAGCTGTTTTTT. Protein product: CASSALTNTGELFF.

The V and J genes are TRBV16 and TRBJ1-1; 10 bases align to TRBD1. CDR3 length equals 16 residues. Germline V gives CDR1 KGHSY, CDR2 FQNENV. Losses at the gene ends were 0 bases for V and 6 bases for J; bases not matched to a gene: 7. CDR3 in DNA: TGTGCCAGCAGCCAATCTTGGGACAGGGGCGGCCCTGAAGCTTTCTTT. Its translation is CASSQSWDRGGPEAFF. The whole variable domain, filled in from reference TRBV16 and TRBJ1-1, reads GEEVAQTPKHLVRGEGQKAKLYCAPIKGHSYVFWYQQVLKNEFKFLISFQNENVFDETGMPKERFSAKCLPNSPCSLEIQATKLEDSAVYFCASSQSWDRGGPEAFFGQGTRLTVV.

The chain combines TRBV10-3 with TRBJ2-7, with 8 bases matching TRBD2. The CDR3 sequence is 15 residues long. Losses at the gene ends were 5 bases for V and 4 bases for J; bases not matched to a gene: 10. Germline V gene lookup returns CDR1 ENHRY and CDR2 SYGVKD. The CDR3 here is CAISSLDGGRYEQYF. The DNA for the CDR3 is TGTGCCATCAGTAGTTTGGACGGCGGGAGGTACGAGCAGTACTTC.

The chain combines TRBV5-1 with TRBJ2-7; 8 bases line up with TRBD1. Germline CDR1 SGHRS, CDR2 YFSETQ. This CDR3 contains 16 residues. Losses at the gene ends were 0 bases for V and 4 bases for J; bases not matched to a gene: 9. The DNA for the CDR3 is TGCGCCAGCAGCTTGGACTCGACAGGGGTTAGGTACGAGCAGTACTTC. Its translation is CASSLDSTGVRYEQYF.

The V call is TRBV4-1, the J call TRBJ1-3, with D perhaps TRBD1 (5 bases). This CDR3 has 16 amino acids. CDR1 and CDR2 (germline): MGHRA, YSYEKL. V gave up 3 bases and J gave up 0 bases, with 12 bases separating them. CDR3 nucleotide sequence: TGCGCCAGCAGCCATCCGGGACTTTCCTCTGGAAACACCATATATTTT. It translates to CASSHPGLSSGNTIYF.

This rearrangement joins TRBV9 to TRBJ2-7, with D possibly TRBD2 on 7 matching bases. Germline lookup yields CDR1 SGDLS and CDR2 YYNGEE. The CDR3 sequence is 14 residues long. The V and J ends lost 6 bases and 5 bases respectively, with 18 bases between them. The CDR3, as DNA: TGTGCCAGCAACCTACAGGGAGGGGTGGACGAGCAGTACTTC. This encodes CASNLQGGVDEQYF.

The chain links TRBV4-2 to TRBJ2-3; TRBD2 aligns across 9 bases. Losses at the gene ends were 0 bases for V and 7 bases for J; bases not matched to a gene: 5. The CDR3 extends over 15 amino acids. CDR1 is LGHNA, CDR2 YNFKEQ, per germline. This chain's CDR3 is CASSQEQLAGNTQYF. The CDR3 coding sequence is TGTGCCAGCAGCCAAGAGCAGCTAGCGGGGAATACGCAGTATTTT.

This clone appeared once. The chain uses TRBV7-9 and TRBJ1-4; perhaps TRBD1 as D (6 bases). Deletions cut 1 base from V and 3 bases from J, with 6 bases between. CDR3 length equals 14 residues. Germline V CDR1 and CDR2: SEHNR, FQNEAQ (reference sequence). The CDR3 nucleotides are TGTGCCAGCAGCTTAGGGACAGCTAATGAAAAACTGTTTTTT. Translating gives CASSLGTANEKLFF.

As DNA, the CDR3 is TGTGCCAGCAGTGAAATAAAACTAGCGGGGACCATTCAGTACTTC. Protein product: CASSEIKLAGTIQYF. This sequence joins TRBV2 and TRBJ2-4, with 10 bases fitting TRBD2. This CDR3 region has 15 residues. Trimming took 2 bases from V and 9 from J; bases not matched to a gene: 7. CDR1 SNHLY and CDR2 FYNNEI come from the germline V gene. Together with reference TRBV2 and TRBJ2-4, the CDR3 gives the full variable domain: EPEVTQTPSHQVTQMGQEVILRCVPISNHLYFYWYRQILGQKVEFLVSFYNNEISEKSEIFDDQFSVERPDGSNFTLKIRSTKLEDSAMYFCASSEIKLAGTIQYFGAGTRLSVL.

The V gene is TRBV7-2, the J gene TRBJ1-6; no clear D gene. Germline lookup yields CDR1 SGHTA and CDR2 FQGNSA. V was shortened by 5 bases and J by 3 bases, with 11 bases between the two germline ends. The CDR3 contains 15 residues. CDR3 sequence reads: CASSERIHYNSPLHF. The DNA for the CDR3 is TGTGCCAGCAGCGAAAGAATACACTATAATTCACCCCTCCACTTT.

Written as DNA, the CDR3 is TGTGCCAGCAGCTCCGTAGTGTGGGAGACCCAGTACTTC. Translation gives CASSSVVWETQYF. The V call is TRBV7-8, the J call TRBJ2-5; no clear D. The CDR3 is made up of 13 amino acids. Germline assignment: CDR1 SGHVS and CDR2 FQNEAQ. V gave up 4 bases and J gave up 5 bases, with 11 bases separating them.

The V and J genes are TRBV19 and TRBJ1-3, with 7 bases that match TRBD1. V lost 2 bases and J lost 4; bases outside the gene matches: 11. Germline V gives CDR1 LNHDA, CDR2 SQIVND (reference sequence). There are 17 residues in the CDR3. DNA of the CDR3: TGTGCCAGTAGTATACCTCGGACAGGTATACGAGGAAACACCATATATTTT. It encodes CASSIPRTGIRGNTIYF.

The chain recombines TRBV19 with TRBJ2-7, with D uncertain. Germline values: CDR1 LNHDA, CDR2 SQIVND (reference sequence). The CDR3 totals 15 residues. The ends were cut back, 3 bases at V and 3 bases at J, with 15 bases in the middle. CDR3 sequence (DNA): TGTGCCAGTAGTATTCTCACGGCTGGGCACTACGAGCAGTACTTC. Amino acids: CASSILTAGHYEQYF. The variable domain in full, with the rest retrieved from reference TRBV19 and TRBJ2-7, is DGGITQSPKYLFRKEGQNVTLSCEQNLNHDAMYWYRQDPGQGLRLIYYSQIVNDFQKGDIAEGYSVSREKKESFPLTVTSAQKNPTAFYLCASSILTAGHYEQYFGPGTRLTVT.

The chain employs TRBV13 and TRBJ1-1, with D perhaps TRBD1 (5 bases). The ends were cut back, 3 bases at V and 4 bases at J, with 15 bases in the middle. Germline assignment: CDR1 PRHDT and CDR2 FYEKMQ (reference sequence). The CDR3 is 15 amino acids. This CDR3 is CASSLERGVGTEAFF. The CDR3 region has the DNA TGTGCCAGCAGCTTGGAGCGAGGGGTAGGCACTGAAGCTTTCTTT. Combining the CDR3 with reference TRBV13 and TRBJ1-1 gives the whole variable domain AAGVIQSPRHLIKEKRETATLKCYPIPRHDTVYWYQQGPGQDPQFLISFYEKMQSDKGSIPDRFSAQQFSDYHSELNMSSLELGDSALYFCASSLERGVGTEAFFGQGTRLTVV.

This sequence joins TRBV6-5 and TRBJ1-2; possibly TRBD1 for D (6 bases). The CDR3 covers 13 residues. The germline V gene encodes CDR1 MNHEY and CDR2 SVGAGI. The germline V and J ends were trimmed by 8 bases and 4 bases, with 14 bases remaining between them. The CDR3 DNA reads TGTGCCAGCGCCGGGGGGCGTTCCTATGGCTACACCTTC. Protein product: CASAGGRSYGYTF.

J is TRBJ2-5 and V is TRBV9; no clear D gene. Germline CDR1 SGDLS, CDR2 YYNGEE. This CDR3 has 15 amino acids. Trimming shortened V by 0 bases and J by 2 bases, and 11 bases separated the two germline ends. CDR3 sequence reads: CASSVGPGPQETQYF. The DNA for the CDR3 is TGTGCCAGCAGCGTAGGCCCAGGACCTCAAGAGACCCAGTACTTC. Full variable domain (missing parts from reference TRBV9 and TRBJ2-5): DSGVTQTPKHLITATGQRVTLRCSPRSGDLSVYWYQQSLDQGLQFLIQYYNGEERAKGNILERFSAQQFPDLHSELNLSSLELGDSALYFCASSVGPGPQETQYFGPGTRLLVL.

J is TRBJ1-2 and V is TRBV5-1; D remains ambiguous. Per the germline V gene, CDR1 is SGHRS and CDR2 is YFSETQ. This CDR3 is built from 15 residues. Trimming took 4 bases from V and 3 from J, leaving 16 bases between them. For the CDR3, the DNA is TGCGCCAGCAGCCGTCGGGAAGTCGGGGACTATGGCTACACCTTC. This sequence encodes CASSRREVGDYGYTF.

CDR3 sequence (DNA): TGTGCCAGCAGCCAAGAAGGGCAGGGGGTAGACTATGGCTACACCTTC. Residues: CASSQEGQGVDYGYTF. The genes are TRBV4-2 and TRBJ1-2; TRBD1 matches at 7 bases. The CDR3 is made up of 16 amino acids. Germline V lookup: CDR1 LGHNA, CDR2 YNFKEQ. Trimming at V came to 0 bases and at J to 3 bases, leaving 7 bases not matched to a gene.

V and J are TRBV3-1 (or the pseudogene TRBV3-2) and TRBJ1-2, with 10 bases that match TRBD1. The J segment lost 7 bases and the V segment lost 4 bases, leaving 6 bases of the junction unmatched. CDR1 LGHDT and CDR2 YNNKEL come from the germline V gene (reference sequence). This CDR3 is 14 amino acids long. The CDR3 is CASSPRDRGFGYTF. Written as DNA, the CDR3 is TGTGCCAGCAGCCCTCGGGACAGGGGTTTTGGCTACACCTTC.